This T cell receptor (beta chain) was sequenced during a study of T cells in placental villitis. Some background on the complete study: To test an allograft-versus-infection hypothesis, the study compared placental TCR-beta repertoires across three groups: villitis of unknown etiology, unaffected controls matched for gestational age, and infectious villitis. The paper as a whole reports these results and caveats: CMV-specific clone frequencies were higher in infectious CMV cases than in villitis of unknown etiology (about 0.0099 vs 0.00097), which did not differ from controls. Small amounts of decidua were contained in the paraffin blocks, so some of the captured T cells, especially in controls, may have been decidual rather than villous infiltrates. Sequencing bulk tissue made it impossible to distinguish helper, regulatory or cytotoxic T cells or to tell maternal from fetal T cells, and the approach excluded gamma-delta receptors. Clonality was higher in villitis of unknown etiology placentae than in controls (median about 0.059 versus 0.0061, p=0.0025), a result indicating clonal expansion. Expanded clones in villitis of unknown etiology were largely private to each placenta, suggesting no single initiating antigen.

Per the germline V gene, SGHAT is the CDR1 and FQNNGV is the CDR2. Germline trimming: 0 bases from V, 11 bases from J; junction bases outside gene matches: 3. There are 12 amino acids in the CDR3, from cysteine to phenylalanine inclusive. Just CDR3 DNA is preserved here, 36 bases in frame from base 1. As regards this clone: Its target antigen remains unknown. The input lacks base qualities; no much larger clone sits a single base away.

Using the Amsterdam Criteria, researchers selected 10 or so placentae that carried a pathological diagnosis of high-grade villitis of unknown etiology. Mothers with villitis of unknown etiology had significantly higher gravidity and parity and more prior miscarriages than control and infectious villitis groups. After delivery, the placentae were collected and evaluated both grossly and histologically, and only then was archival tissue selected. Five 10-micron scrolls were cut from each FFPE block, and DNA was isolated using the AllPrep DNA/RNA FFPE Tissue kit. DNA concentration and purity were checked by NanoDrop, and RNA quality was assessed on a Bioanalyzer. TCR-beta CDR3 regions were amplified from genomic DNA with the immunoSEQ v4 bias-controlled multiplex PCR assay, run blinded to group allocation. To estimate the quantities of nucleated cells and T cells in each sample, reference gene primers were added alongside the TCR-beta primers. Sequencing of the libraries was performed on an Illumina MiSeq with a 100-cycle paired-end protocol. From the authors' description of their analysis: Diversity and richness were calculated in immunoSEQ Analyzer software; richness by iChao1, clonality based on Pielou evenness and Shannon diversity (0-1, higher means less diverse). CDR3 amino acid sequences together with their V/J genes were searched in VDJdb for CMV, EBV and influenza A specificities using confidence 3 and substitution 2. The Morisita-Horn index was used to assess TCR-beta amino acid clonotype overlap between villitis of unknown etiology, infectious villitis and control repertoires. TCRdb stores this immuneACCESS table with in-frame sequences only. Part of the clones is absent; in the studies checked, under half of the shortfall reflects unresolved V genes, and no reason is known for the rest. For V, J and clone size, that table is used; D and trimming come from the DNA. Within this sample are about 1,500 clones, with around 83% of them counted one time only. Approximately 8.6% of the sample is held by the ten biggest clonotypes.

Sequenced material: placental tissue containing maternal and fetal cells. The rearranged segments are TRBV11-2 and TRBJ1-1, with 7 bases in between that match TRBD1. This sequence originates from a human patient with villitis of unknown etiology; the placental T cells may come from both mother and fetus. The DNA is TGTGCCAGCAGCTTAGACGTGACAGGGGCTTTCTTT. The encoded protein is CASSLDVTGAFF.